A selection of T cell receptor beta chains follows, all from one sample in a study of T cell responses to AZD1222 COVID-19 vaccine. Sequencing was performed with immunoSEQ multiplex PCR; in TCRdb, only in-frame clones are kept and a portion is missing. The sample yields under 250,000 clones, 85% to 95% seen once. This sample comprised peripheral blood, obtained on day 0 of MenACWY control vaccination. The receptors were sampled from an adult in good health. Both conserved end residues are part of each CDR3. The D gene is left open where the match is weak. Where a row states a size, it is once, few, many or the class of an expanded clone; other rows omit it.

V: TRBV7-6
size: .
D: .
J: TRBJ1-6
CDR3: CASSLLNSANSPLHF
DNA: TGTGCCAGCAGCCTGCTTAACTCTGCTAATTCACCCCTCCACTTT

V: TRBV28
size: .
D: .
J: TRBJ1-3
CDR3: CASSLSGGFGNTIYF
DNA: TGTGCCAGCAGTTTAAGTGGGGGCTTCGGAAACACCATATATTTT

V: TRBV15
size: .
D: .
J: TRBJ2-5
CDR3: CATRKGRQETQYF
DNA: TGTGCCACCAGAAAGGGACGCCAAGAGACCCAGTACTTC

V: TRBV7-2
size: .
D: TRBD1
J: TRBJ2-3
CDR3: CASSQQGNQPDTQYF
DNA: TGTGCCAGCAGCCAACAGGGGAATCAACCAGATACGCAGTATTTT

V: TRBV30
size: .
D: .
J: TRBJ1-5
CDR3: CALGGGSSQPQHF
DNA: TGTGCTCTGGGCGGTGGGTCAAGCCAGCCCCAGCATTTT

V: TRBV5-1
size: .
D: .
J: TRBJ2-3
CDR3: CASSLEHSTDTQYF
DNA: TGCGCCAGCAGCTTGGAGCACAGCACAGATACGCAGTATTTT

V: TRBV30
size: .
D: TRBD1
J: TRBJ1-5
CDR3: CAWSFRGRGFINQPQHF
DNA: TGTGCCTGGAGTTTCAGAGGCAGGGGGTTTATCAATCAGCCCCAGCATTTT

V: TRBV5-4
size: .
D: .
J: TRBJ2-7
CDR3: CASSLGRTSSGEQYF
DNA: TGTGCCAGCAGCTTGGGAAGGACATCGTCGGGCGAGCAGTACTTC

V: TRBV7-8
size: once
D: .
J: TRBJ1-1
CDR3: CASSQALGDTEAFF
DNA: TGTGCCAGCAGCCAAGCCCTAGGAGACACTGAAGCTTTCTTT

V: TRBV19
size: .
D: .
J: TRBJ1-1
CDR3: CASSIHAGNTEAFF
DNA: TGTGCCAGTAGTATTCACGCGGGGAACACTGAAGCTTTCTTT

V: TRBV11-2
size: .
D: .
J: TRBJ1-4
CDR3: CASSQNWGHSVKLFF
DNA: TGTGCCAGCAGCCAAAACTGGGGCCACTCCGTAAAACTGTTTTTT

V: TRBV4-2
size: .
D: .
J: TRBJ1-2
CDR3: CASSHTSGGVSYGYTF
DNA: TGTGCCAGCAGCCACACCTCCGGGGGCGTGAGCTATGGCTACACCTTC

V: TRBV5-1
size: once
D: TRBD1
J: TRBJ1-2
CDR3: CASSGRTGSPGYTF
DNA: TGCGCCAGCAGCGGCCGGACAGGGTCCCCTGGCTACACCTTC

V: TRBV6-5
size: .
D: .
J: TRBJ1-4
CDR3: CASSKRGNEKLFF
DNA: TGTGCCAGCAGCAAACGGGGAAATGAAAAACTGTTTTTT

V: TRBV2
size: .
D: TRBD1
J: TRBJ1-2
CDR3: CASRRQGRDGYTF
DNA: TGTGCCAGCAGACGACAGGGACGAGATGGCTACACCTTC

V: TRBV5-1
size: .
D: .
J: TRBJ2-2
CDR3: CASSLRDRWEVAGELFF
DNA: TGCGCCAGCAGCTTGAGGGACCGGTGGGAAGTCGCCGGGGAGCTGTTTTTT

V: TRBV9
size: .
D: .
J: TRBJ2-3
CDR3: CASSVEGAGDTQYF
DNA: TGTGCCAGCAGCGTAGAAGGGGCAGGAGATACGCAGTATTTT

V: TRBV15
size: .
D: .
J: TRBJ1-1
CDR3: CATSRDQTKSRAFF
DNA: TGTGCCACCAGCAGAGATCAGACGAAGAGTCGAGCTTTCTTT

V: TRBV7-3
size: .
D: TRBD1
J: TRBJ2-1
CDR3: CASSSDRGGYNEQFF
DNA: TGTGCCAGCAGCTCAGACAGGGGTGGCTACAATGAGCAGTTCTTC

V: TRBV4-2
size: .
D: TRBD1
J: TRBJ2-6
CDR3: CASSQGDRDGANVLTF
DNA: TGTGCCAGCAGCCAAGGGGACAGGGATGGGGCCAACGTCCTGACTTTC

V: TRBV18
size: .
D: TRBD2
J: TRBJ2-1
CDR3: CASSPSLADNNEQFF
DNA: TGTGCCAGCTCACCAAGCCTAGCGGATAACAATGAGCAGTTCTTC

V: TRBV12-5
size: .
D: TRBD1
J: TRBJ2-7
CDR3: CASGLGGTEPSLYEQYF
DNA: TGTGCTAGTGGTTTGGGGGGGACAGAGCCTAGCCTCTACGAGCAGTACTTC

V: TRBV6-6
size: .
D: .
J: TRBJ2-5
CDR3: CASTYGAVVETQYF
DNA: TGTGCCAGCACTTACGGGGCGGTCGTGGAGACCCAGTACTTC

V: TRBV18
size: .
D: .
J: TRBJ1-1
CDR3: CASSPRQLLNTEAFF
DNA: TGTGCCAGCTCCCCTAGACAGCTCTTGAACACTGAAGCTTTCTTT

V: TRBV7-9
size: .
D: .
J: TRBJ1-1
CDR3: CASSSSDRTLTEAFF
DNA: TGTGCCAGCAGCTCTTCGGACAGAACTCTCACTGAAGCTTTCTTT

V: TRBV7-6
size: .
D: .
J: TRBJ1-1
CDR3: CASSFAGAGTEAFF
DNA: TGTGCCAGCAGCTTCGCAGGGGCAGGCACTGAAGCTTTCTTT

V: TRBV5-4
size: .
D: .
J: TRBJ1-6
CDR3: CASSGSLGGSYNSPLHF
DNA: TGTGCCAGCAGCGGATCGTTGGGGGGTTCCTATAATTCACCCCTCCACTTT

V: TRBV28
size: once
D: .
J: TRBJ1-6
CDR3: CASRTGQGGSPLHF
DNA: TGTGCCAGCAGGACCGGGCAGGGCGGTTCACCCCTCCACTTT

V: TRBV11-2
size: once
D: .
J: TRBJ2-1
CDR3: CASSTGGGLSYNEQFF
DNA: TGTGCCAGCAGCACAGGGGGGGGCTTGTCCTACAATGAGCAGTTCTTC

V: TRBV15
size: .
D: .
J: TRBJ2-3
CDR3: CATSRGDRITDTQYF
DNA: TGTGCCACCAGCAGAGGTGATCGGATCACAGATACGCAGTATTTT

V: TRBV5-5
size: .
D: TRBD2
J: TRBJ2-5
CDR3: CASSWQAGASQETQYF
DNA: TGTGCCAGCAGCTGGCAAGCGGGGGCTTCTCAAGAGACCCAGTACTTC

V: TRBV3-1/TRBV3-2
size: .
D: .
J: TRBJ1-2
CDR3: CASSPAEQGYGYTF
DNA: TGTGCCAGCAGCCCCGCTGAACAGGGCTATGGCTACACCTTC

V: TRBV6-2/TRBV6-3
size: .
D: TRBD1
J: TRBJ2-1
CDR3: CASSYPGTGWDNEQFF
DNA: TGTGCCAGCAGTTACCCTGGGACAGGGTGGGACAATGAGCAGTTCTTC

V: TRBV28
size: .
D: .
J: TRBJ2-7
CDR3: CASSPGEVSSYEQYF
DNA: TGTGCCAGCAGCCCGGGGGAAGTCAGCTCCTACGAGCAGTACTTC

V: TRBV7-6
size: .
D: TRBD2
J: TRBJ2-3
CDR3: CASSAGLDPDTQYF
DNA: TGTGCCAGCAGCGCGGGACTAGACCCCGATACGCAGTATTTT

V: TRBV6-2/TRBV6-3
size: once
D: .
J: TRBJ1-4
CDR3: CASSPSDEKLFF
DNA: TGTGCCAGCAGTCCGTCGGATGAAAAACTGTTTTTT

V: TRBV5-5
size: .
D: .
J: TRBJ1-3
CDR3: CASSLVATGHSGNTIYF
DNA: TGTGCCAGCAGCTTGGTCGCGACAGGTCATTCGGGAAACACCATATATTTT

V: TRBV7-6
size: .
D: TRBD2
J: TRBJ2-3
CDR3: CASSLVSGGATDTQYF
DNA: TGTGCCAGCAGCTTAGTTAGCGGGGGGGCGACAGATACGCAGTATTTT